Listed here is a single TCR beta chain. The PCR ran on 60 Vbeta and 13 Jbeta primers. Sequencing used immunoSEQ multiplex PCR; TCRdb keeps in-frame clones, though not all of them. The table lists around 69,000 clones, less than 85% of them singletons. The source of the sample is a study of cytomegalovirus exposure and HLA in healthy donors. This CDR3 is built from 14 residues. V was clipped by 5 bases and J by 2 bases; unmatched bases: 5. Germline V gives CDR1 MNHNY, CDR2 SVGAGI (reference sequence). The source of this sequence is a woman in her 50s in good health and CMV-seropositive. The sample was PBMCs. The chain combines TRBV6-6 with TRBJ1-2, with 7 bases aligning to TRBD1. CDR3 sequence reads: CASSTPQGNYGYTF. As DNA, the CDR3 is TGTGCCAGCAGTACGCCACAGGGGAACTATGGCTACACCTTC.